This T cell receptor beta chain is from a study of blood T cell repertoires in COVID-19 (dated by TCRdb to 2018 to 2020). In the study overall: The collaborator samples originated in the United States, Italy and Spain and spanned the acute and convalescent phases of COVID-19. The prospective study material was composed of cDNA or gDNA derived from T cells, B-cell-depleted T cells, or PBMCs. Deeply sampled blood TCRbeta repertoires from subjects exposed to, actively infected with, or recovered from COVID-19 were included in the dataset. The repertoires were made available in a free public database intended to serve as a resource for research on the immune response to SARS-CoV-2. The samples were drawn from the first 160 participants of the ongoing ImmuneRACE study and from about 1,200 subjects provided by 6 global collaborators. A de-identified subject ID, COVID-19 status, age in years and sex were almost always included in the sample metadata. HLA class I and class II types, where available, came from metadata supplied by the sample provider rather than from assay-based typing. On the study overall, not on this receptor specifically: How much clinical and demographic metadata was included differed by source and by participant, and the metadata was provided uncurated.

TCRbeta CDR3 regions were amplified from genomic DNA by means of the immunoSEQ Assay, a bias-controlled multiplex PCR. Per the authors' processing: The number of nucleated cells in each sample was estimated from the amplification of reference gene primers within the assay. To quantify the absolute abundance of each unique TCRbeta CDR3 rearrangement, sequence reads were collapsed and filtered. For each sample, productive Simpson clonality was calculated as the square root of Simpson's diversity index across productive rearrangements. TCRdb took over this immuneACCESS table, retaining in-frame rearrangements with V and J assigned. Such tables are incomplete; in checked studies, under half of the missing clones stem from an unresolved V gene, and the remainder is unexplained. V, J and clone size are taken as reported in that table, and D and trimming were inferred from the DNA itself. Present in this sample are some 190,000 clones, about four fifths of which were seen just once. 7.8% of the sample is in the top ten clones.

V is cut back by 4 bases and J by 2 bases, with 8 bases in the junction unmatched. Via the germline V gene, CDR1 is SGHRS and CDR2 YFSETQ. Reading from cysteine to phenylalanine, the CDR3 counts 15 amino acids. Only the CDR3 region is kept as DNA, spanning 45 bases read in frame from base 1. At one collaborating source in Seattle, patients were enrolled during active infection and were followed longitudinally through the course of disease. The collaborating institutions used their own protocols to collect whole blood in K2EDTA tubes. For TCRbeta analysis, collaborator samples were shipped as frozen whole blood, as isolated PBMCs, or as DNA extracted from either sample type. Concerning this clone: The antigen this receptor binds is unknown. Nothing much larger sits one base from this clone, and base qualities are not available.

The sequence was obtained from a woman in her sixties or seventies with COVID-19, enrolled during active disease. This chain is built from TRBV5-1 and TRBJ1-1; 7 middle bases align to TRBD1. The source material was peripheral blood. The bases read TGCGCCAGCAGCCAAAATACAGGGGCCAACACTGAAGCTTTCTTT. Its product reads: CASSQNTGANTEAFF.